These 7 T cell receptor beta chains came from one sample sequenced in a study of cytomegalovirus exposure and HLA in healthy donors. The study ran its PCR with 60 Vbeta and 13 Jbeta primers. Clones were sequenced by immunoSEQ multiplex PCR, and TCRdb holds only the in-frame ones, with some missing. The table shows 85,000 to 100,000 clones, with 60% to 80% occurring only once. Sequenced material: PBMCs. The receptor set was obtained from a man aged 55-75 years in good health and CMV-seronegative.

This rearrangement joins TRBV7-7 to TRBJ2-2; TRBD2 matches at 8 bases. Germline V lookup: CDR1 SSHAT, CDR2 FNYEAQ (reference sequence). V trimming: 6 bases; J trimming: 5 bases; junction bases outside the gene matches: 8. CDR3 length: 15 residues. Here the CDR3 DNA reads TGTGCCAGCAGTCCTAAAGCGGGAGAAACCGGGGAGCTGTTTTTT. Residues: CASSPKAGETGELFF. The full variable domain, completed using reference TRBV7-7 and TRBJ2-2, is GAGVSQSPRYKVTKRGQDVTLRCDPISSHATLYWYQQALGQGPEFLTYFNYEAQPDKSGLPSDRFSAERPEGSISTLTIQRTEQRDSAMYRCASSPKAGETGELFFGEGSRLTVL.

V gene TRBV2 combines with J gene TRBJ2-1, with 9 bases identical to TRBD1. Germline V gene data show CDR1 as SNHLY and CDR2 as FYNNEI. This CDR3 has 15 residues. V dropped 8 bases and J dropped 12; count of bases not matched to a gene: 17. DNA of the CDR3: TGTGCCAGCGACAACAGGGGGCTAGTGGTTAGAGTGCAGTTCTTC. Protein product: CASDNRGLVVRVQFF.

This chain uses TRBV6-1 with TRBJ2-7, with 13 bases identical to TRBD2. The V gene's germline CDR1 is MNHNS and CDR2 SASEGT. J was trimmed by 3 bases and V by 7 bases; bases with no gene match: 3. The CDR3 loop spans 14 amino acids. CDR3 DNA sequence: TGTGCCAGCAAACTAGCGGGAGGGGGCTACGAGCAGTACTTC. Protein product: CASKLAGGGYEQYF.

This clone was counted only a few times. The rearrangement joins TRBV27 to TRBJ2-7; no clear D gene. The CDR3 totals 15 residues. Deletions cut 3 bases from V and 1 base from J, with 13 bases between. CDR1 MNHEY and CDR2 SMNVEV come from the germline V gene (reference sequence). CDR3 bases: TGTGCCAGCAGTTTCGTAATCCCAGGATCCTACGAGCAGTACTTC. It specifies CASSFVIPGSYEQYF.

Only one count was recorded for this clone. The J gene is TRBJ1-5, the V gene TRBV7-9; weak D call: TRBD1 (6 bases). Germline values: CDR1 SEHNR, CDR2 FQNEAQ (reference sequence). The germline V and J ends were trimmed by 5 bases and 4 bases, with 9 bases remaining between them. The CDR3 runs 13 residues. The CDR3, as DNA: TGTGCCAGCAGCCTTCAGGGGAATCAGCCCCAGCATTTT. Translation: CASSLQGNQPQHF.

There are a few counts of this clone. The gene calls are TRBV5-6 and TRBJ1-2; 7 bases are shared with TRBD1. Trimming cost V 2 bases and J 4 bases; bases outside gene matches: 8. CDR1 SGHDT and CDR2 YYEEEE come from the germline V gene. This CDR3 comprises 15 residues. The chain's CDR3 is CASSFGTGESYGYTF. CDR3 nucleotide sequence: TGTGCCAGCAGCTTTGGTACAGGGGAGTCCTATGGCTACACCTTC.

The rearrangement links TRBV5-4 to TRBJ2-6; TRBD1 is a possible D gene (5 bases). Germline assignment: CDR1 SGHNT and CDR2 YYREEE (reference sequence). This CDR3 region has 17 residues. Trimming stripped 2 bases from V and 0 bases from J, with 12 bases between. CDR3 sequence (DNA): TGTGCCAGCAGCTTAGTCAGGGCTAGCTCTGGGGCCAACGTCCTGACTTTC. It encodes CASSLVRASSGANVLTF.